In its sample, the clone carrying this T cell receptor (beta chain) was seen once. Its specificity is unknown. The entry originates in a study of shared clonotypes between healthy human individuals. Study as a whole: A couple of women and a few men aged 18 to 49 made up the donors. General study findings and limits: Sampling used blood alone; tissue repertoires probably differ.

The length of the CDR3 is 18 residues. Losses at the gene ends were 1 base for V and 4 bases for J; bases not matched to a gene: 10. Germline loops: CDR1 SGHVS, CDR2 FNYEAQ. Method: immunoSEQ multiplex PCR; TCRdb's copy keeps in-frame clones and lacks some. The data contain around 2.1 million clones, more than 85% of them seen just once; the ten biggest clones take up approximately 1.7%. Naive CD8 populations comprised CD45RO-negative cells positively selected for CCR7, excluding terminally differentiated effector memory CD45RA+ cells. The sample was naive CD8+ T cells from PBMCs. This TCR derives from a man younger than 30 in good health. Some clones in this sample may be carry-over from other donors' samples. The chain employs TRBV7-6 and TRBJ2-2; 9 bases fit TRBD1. As DNA, the CDR3 is TGTGCCAGCAGCTTAGTTCAAGGACAGGGGACGGTCACCGGGGAGCTGTTTTTT. Translating it yields CASSLVQGQGTVTGELFF.